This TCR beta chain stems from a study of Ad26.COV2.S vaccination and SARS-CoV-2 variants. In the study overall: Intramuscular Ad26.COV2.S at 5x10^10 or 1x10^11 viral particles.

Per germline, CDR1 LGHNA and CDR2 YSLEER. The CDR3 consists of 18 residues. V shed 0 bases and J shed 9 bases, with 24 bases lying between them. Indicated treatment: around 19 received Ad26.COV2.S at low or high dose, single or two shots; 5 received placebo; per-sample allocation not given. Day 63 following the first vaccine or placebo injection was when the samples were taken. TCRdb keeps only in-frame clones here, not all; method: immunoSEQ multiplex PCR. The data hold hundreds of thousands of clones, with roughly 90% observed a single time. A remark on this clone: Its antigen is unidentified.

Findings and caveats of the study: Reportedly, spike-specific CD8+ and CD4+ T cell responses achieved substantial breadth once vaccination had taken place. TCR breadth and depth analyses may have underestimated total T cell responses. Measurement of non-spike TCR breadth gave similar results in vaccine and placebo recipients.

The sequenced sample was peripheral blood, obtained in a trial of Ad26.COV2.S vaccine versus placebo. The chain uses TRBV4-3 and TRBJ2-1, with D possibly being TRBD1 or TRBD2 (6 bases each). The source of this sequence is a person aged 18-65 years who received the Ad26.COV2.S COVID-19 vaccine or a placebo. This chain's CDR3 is CASSQELGGRGVRSEQFF. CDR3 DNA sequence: TGCGCCAGCAGCCAAGAACTTGGGGGGCGGGGAGTGAGGAGTGAGCAGTTCTTC.